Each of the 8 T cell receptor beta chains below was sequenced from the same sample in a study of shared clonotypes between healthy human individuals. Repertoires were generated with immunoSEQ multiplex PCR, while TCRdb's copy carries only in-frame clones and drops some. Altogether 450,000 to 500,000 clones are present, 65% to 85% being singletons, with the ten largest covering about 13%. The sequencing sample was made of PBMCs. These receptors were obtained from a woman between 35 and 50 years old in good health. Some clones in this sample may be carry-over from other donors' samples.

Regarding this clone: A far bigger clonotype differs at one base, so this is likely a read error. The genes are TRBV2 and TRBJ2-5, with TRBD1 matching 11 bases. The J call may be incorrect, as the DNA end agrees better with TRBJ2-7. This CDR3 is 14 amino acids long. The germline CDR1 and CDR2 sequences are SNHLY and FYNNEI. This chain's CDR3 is CASSRAGTGGEQYF. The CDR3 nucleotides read TGTGCCAGCAGTAGAGCCGGGACAGGGGGCGAGCAGTACTTC.

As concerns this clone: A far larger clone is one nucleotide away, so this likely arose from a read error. The CDR3 loop is CASSLRVDTYEQYF. CDR3 in DNA: TGTGCCAGCAGCTTAAGGGTAGACACCTACGAGCAGTACTTC. The chain carries TRBV9 and TRBJ2-7; D is undetermined. This CDR3 contains 14 residues. Trimming removed 4 bases at V and 2 bases at J, with 13 bases between. Germline values: CDR1 SGDLS, CDR2 YYNGEE.

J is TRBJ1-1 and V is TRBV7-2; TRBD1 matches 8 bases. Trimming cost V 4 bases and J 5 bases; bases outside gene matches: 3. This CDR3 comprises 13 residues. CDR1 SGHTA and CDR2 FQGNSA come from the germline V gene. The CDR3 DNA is TGTGCCAGCAGCTCGACAGGGGTTACTGAAGCTTTCTTT. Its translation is CASSSTGVTEAFF.

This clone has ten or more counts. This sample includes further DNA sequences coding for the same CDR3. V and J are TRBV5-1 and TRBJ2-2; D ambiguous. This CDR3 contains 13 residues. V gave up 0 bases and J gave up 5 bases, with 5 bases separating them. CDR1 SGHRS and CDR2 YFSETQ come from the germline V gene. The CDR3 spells CASSLADTGELFF. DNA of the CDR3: TGCGCCAGCAGCTTGGCAGATACCGGGGAGCTGTTTTTT.

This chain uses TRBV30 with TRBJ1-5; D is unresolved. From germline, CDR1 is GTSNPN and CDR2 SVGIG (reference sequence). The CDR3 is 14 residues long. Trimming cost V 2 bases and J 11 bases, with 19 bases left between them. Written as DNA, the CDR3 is TGTGCCTGGAGTAACGGGGTGGGAGATCCGACCCAGCATTTT. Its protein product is CAWSNGVGDPTQHF.

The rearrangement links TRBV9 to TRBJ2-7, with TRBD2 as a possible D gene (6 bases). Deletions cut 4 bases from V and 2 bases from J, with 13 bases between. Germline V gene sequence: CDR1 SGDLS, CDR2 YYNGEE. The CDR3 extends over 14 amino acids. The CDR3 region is CASSPRDFTYEQYF. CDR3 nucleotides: TGTGCCAGCAGCCCCCGGGACTTTACCTACGAGCAGTACTTC.

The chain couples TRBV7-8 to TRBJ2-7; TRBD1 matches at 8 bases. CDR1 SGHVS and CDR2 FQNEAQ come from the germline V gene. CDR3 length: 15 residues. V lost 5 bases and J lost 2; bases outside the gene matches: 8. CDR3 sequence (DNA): TGTGCCAGCAGCCTCGGGGCAGGGGGCGCCTACGAGCAGTACTTC. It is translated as CASSLGAGGAYEQYF.

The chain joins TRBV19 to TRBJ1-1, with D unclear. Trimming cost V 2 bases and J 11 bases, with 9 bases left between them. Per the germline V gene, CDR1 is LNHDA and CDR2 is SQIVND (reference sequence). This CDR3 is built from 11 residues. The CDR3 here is CASSILGSAFF. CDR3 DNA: TGTGCCAGTAGTATACTTGGCAGTGCTTTCTTT.